This entry lists 7 T cell receptor beta chains sequenced from one sample in a study of blood T cell repertoires in COVID-19. Data came from immunoSEQ multiplex PCR; TCRdb stores just in-frame clones and leaves some out. The table lists about 110,000 clones, 70% to 75% of them singletons, with 0.9% in the top ten. The sequenced sample consisted of peripheral blood. These receptors were obtained from a human donor with acute or convalescent COVID-19. The donor label of this sample is uncertain.

This clone was seen only once. The chain employs TRBV5-4 and TRBJ2-3, with 9 bases that match TRBD2. The germline gives CDR1 SGHNT, CDR2 YYREEE (reference sequence). This CDR3 comprises 15 residues. V lost 5 bases, J lost 4 bases, and 8 bases stayed unmatched. The CDR3 loop reads CASRRGGPGADTQYF. CDR3 nucleotides: TGTGCCAGCAGGCGGGGGGGCCCGGGGGCAGATACGCAGTATTTT. The variable domain in full, with the rest retrieved from reference TRBV5-4 and TRBJ2-3, is ETGVTQSPTHLIKTRGQQVTLRCSSQSGHNTVSWYQQALGQGPQFIFQYYREEENGRGNFPPRFSGLQFPNYSSELNVNALELDDSALYLCASRRGGPGADTQYFGPGTRLTVL.

The chain employs TRBV19 and TRBJ1-5; TRBD1 matches at 7 bases. Losses at the gene ends were 5 bases for V and 1 base for J; bases not matched to a gene: 5. The CDR3 covers 15 residues. Germline values: CDR1 LNHDA, CDR2 SQIVND (reference sequence). For the CDR3, the DNA is TGTGCCAGTAGTGTTCTGGGACAGAGCAATCAGCCCCAGCATTTT. Amino acids: CASSVLGQSNQPQHF.

The chain uses TRBV6-5 and TRBJ1-4, with 8 bases fitting TRBD1. CDR1 is MNHEY and CDR2 is SVGAGI in the germline V gene. The trim removed 6 bases at V and 5 bases at J, leaving 8 bases unmatched. The length of the CDR3 is 15 residues. The chain's CDR3 is CASSPRQGRNEKLFF. The CDR3 nucleotides are TGTGCCAGCAGCCCCCGACAGGGGAGGAATGAAAAACTGTTTTTT.

As regards this clone: The junction differs from germline at one of its ends, possibly a read error. The CDR3 protein is CASSTGHNQPQHF. For the CDR3, the DNA is TGTGCTAGCAGCACGGGTCACAATCAGCCCCAGCATTTT. The chain is built from TRBV7-7 and TRBJ1-5, with D hard to call. CDR1 and CDR2 (germline): SSHAT, FNYEAQ (reference sequence). This CDR3 has 13 residues.

The V and J genes are TRBV11-2 and TRBJ1-1, with D unresolved. The CDR3 is 16 residues long. Germline V CDR1 and CDR2: SGHAT, FQNNGV. V lost 1 base and J lost 1, with 13 bases in between. The CDR3 nucleotides read TGTGCCAGCAGCTTAGCTCCAGTCGCGGGGAACACTGAAGCTTTCTTT. Protein: CASSLAPVAGNTEAFF.

The J gene is TRBJ1-4, the V gene TRBV10-1; D is uncertain. CDR3 size: 13 residues. The V gene lost 2 bases and the J gene lost 10 bases, with 11 bases spanning the gap. The germline V gene encodes CDR1 WNHNN and CDR2 SYGVQD (reference sequence). For the CDR3, the DNA is TGCGCCAGCAGTGAGAATCTAAGAGGAAAACTGTTTTTT. It translates to CASSENLRGKLFF.

This clone was recorded only once. The chain couples TRBV2 to TRBJ2-5, with TRBD1 identical over 11 bases. After removal of 6 bases from V and 4 bases from J, the junction contained 7 bases not matched to a gene. The CDR3 covers 15 residues. Germline V gene data show CDR1 as SNHLY and CDR2 as FYNNEI. This CDR3 reads CASRGQGAVRETQYF. Here the CDR3 DNA reads TGTGCCAGCAGAGGACAGGGGGCCGTTCGAGAGACCCAGTACTTC.